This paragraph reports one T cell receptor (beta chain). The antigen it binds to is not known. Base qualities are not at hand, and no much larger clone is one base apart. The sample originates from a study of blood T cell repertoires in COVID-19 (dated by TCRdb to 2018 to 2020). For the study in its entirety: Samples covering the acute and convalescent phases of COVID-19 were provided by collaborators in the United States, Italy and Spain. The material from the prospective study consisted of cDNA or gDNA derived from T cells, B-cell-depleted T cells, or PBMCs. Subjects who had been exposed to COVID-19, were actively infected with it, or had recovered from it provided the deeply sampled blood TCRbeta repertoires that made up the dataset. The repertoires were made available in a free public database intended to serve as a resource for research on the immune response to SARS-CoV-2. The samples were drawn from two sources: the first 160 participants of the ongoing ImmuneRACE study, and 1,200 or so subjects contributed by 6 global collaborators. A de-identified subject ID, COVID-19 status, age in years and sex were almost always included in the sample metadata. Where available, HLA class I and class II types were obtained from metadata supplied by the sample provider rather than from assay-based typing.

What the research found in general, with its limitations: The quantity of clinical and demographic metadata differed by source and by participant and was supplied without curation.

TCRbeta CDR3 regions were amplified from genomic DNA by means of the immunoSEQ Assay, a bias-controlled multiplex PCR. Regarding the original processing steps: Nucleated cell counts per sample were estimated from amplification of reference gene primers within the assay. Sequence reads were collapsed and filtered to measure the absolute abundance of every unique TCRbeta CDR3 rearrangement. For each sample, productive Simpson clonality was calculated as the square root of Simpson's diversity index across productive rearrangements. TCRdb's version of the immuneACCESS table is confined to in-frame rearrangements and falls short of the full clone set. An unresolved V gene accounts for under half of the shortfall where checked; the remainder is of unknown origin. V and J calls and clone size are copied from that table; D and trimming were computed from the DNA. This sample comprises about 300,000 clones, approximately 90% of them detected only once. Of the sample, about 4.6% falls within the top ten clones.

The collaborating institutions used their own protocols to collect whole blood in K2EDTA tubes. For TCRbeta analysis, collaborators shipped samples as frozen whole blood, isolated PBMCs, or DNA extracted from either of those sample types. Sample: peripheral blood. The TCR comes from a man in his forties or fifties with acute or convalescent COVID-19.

The CDR3 protein sequence reads: CASSLGGTRTDTQYF. The base sequence is TGCGCCAGCAGCTTGGGGGGCACGAGGACAGATACGCAGTATTTT. The V and J genes are TRBV5-1 and TRBJ2-3; TRBD1 is possibly the D segment (5 matching bases). As encoded in the germline V gene, CDR1 is SGHRS while CDR2 is YFSETQ. The CDR3 has 15 amino acids, counting the end cysteine and phenylalanine. This entry keeps only the CDR3 DNA: 45 bases, framed from base 1. The V end loses 0 bases and the J end loses 3 bases, and a stretch of 11 bases separates them. Supplemented by the reference TRBV5-1 and TRBJ2-3 proteins around the CDR3, the complete variable domain is KAGVTQTPRYLIKTRGQQVTLSCSPISGHRSVSWYQQTPGQGLQFLFEYFSETQRNKGNFPGRFSGRQFSNSRSEMNVSTLELGDSALYLCASSLGGTRTDTQYFGPGTRLTVL.